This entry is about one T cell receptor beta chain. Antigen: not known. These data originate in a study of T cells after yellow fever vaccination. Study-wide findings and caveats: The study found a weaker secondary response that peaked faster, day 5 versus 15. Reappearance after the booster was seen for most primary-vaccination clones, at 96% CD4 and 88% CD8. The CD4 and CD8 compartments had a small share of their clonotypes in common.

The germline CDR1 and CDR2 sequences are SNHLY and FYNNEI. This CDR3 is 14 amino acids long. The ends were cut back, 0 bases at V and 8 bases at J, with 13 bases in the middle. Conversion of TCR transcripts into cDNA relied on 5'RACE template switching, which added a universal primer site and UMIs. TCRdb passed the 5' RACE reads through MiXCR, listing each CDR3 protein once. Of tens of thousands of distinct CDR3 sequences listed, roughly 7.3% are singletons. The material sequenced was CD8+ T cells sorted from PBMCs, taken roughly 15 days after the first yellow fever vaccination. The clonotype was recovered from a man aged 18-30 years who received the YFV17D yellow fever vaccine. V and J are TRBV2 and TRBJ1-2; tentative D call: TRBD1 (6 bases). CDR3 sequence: CASSEATRGGGYTF. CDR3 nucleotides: TGTGCCAGCAGTGAAGCGACCAGGGGCGGGGGCTACACCTTC.